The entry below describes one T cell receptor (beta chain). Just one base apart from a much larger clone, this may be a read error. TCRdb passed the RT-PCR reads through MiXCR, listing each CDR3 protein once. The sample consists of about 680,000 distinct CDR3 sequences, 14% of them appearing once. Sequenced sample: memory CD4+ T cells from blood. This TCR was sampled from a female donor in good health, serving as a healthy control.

The CDR3 loop is CASSQAVAGEKLFF. The CDR3 bases are TGTGCCAGCAGCCAAGCTGTGGCGGGTGAAAAACTGTTTTTT. The V and J genes are TRBV4-2 and TRBJ1-4; D is undetermined. The CDR3 totals 14 residues. V was clipped by 1 base and J by 7 bases, with 10 bases between them. Germline CDR1 reads LGHNA; CDR2 reads YNFKEQ.